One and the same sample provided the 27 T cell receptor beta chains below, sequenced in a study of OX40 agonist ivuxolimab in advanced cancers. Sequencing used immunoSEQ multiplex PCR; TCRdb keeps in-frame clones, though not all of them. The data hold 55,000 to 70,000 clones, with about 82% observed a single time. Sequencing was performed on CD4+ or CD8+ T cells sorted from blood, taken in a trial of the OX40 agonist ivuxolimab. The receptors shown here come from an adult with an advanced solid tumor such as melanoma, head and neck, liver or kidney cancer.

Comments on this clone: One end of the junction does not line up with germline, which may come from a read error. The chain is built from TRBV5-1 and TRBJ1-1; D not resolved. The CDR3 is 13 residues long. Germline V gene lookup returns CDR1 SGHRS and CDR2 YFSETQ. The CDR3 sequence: CASTLTGNTEAFF. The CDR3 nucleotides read TGCGCCAGCACCTTGACGGGGAACACTGAAGCTTTCTTT. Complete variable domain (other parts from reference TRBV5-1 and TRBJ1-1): KAGVTQTPRYLIKTRGQQVTLSCSPISGHRSVSWYQQTPGQGLQFLFEYFSETQRNKGNFPGRFSGRQFSNSRSEMNVSTLELGDSALYLCASTLTGNTEAFFGQGTRLTVV.

For the CDR3, the DNA is TGTGCCAGCAGCCGATTAGCGGGGGGGCCTTCAGATACGCAGTATTTT. Its protein product is CASSRLAGGPSDTQYF. The chain joins TRBV5-6 to TRBJ2-3; 11 bases map to TRBD2. The V gene's germline CDR1 is SGHDT and CDR2 YYEEEE. The V and J ends lost 4 bases and 4 bases, in that order; junction bases with no gene match: 8. The CDR3 is 16 amino acids.

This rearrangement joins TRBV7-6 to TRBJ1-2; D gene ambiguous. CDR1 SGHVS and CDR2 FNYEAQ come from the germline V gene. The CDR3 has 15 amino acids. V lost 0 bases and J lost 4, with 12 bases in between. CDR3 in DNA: TGTGCCAGCAGCTTAGCCCCAGAGGTTGGCTATGGCTACACCTTC. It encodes CASSLAPEVGYGYTF.

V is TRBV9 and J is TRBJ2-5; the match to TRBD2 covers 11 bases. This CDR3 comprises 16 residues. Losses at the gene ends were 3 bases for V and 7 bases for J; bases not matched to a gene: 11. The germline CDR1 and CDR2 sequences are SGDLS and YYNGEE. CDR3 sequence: CASSARGTSGSGTQYF. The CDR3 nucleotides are TGTGCCAGCAGCGCGCGGGGGACTAGCGGCTCTGGGACCCAGTACTTC.

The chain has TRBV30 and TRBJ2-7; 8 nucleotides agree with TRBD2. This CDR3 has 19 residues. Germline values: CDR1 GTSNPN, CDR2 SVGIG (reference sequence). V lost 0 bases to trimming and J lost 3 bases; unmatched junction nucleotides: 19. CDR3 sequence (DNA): TGTGCCTGGAGTGTGATTTTCGGGGGGGCCAGCTTACTTCGCTACGAGCAGTACTTC. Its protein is CAWSVIFGGASLLRYEQYF.

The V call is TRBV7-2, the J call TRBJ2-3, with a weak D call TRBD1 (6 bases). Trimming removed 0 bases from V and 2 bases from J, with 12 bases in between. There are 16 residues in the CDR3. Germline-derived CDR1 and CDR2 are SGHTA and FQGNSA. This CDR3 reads CASSLAGQGNTDTQYF. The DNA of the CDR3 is TGTGCCAGCAGCTTAGCGGGGCAGGGGAACACAGATACGCAGTATTTT. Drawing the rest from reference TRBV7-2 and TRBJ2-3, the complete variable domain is GAGVSQSPSNKVTEKGKDVELRCDPISGHTALYWYRQSLGQGLEFLIYFQGNSAPDKSGLPSDRFSAERTGGSVSTLTIQRTQQEDSAVYLCASSLAGQGNTDTQYFGPGTRLTVL.

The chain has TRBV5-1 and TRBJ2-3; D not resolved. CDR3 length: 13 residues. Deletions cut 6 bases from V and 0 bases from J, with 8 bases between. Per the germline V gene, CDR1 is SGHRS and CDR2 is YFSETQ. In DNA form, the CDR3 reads TGCGCCAGCACCAACCCTAGCACAGATACGCAGTATTTT. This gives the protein CASTNPSTDTQYF.

Written as DNA, the CDR3 is TGTGCCAGTAGTATTGGGGGGAATCAGCCCCAGCATTTT. Translating it yields CASSIGGNQPQHF. V usage is TRBV19 and J usage is TRBJ1-5, with a tentative D call TRBD1 (5 bases). The CDR3 runs 13 residues. Germline-derived CDR1 and CDR2 are LNHDA and SQIVND (reference sequence). Between the trimmed V and J ends, which lost 3 bases and 4 bases, there was a span of 7 bases.

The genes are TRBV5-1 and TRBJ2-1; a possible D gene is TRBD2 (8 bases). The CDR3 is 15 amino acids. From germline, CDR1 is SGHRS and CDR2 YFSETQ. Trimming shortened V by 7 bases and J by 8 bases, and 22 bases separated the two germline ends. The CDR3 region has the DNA TGCGCCAGCGGAGAAACCGGGAGGGGGCAAGATGAGCAGTTCTTC. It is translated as CASGETGRGQDEQFF. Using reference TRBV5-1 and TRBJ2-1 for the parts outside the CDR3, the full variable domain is KAGVTQTPRYLIKTRGQQVTLSCSPISGHRSVSWYQQTPGQGLQFLFEYFSETQRNKGNFPGRFSGRQFSNSRSEMNVSTLELGDSALYLCASGETGRGQDEQFFGPGTRLTVL.

The CDR3 loop is CASSLRQGIGISYEQYF. As DNA, the CDR3 is TGTGCCAGCAGTCTAAGACAGGGGATCGGGATTAGCTACGAGCAGTACTTC. The rearrangement joins TRBV7-2 to TRBJ2-7, with 8 bases fitting TRBD1. V shed 6 bases, J shed 3 bases, and the junction held 16 bases outside the gene matches. The CDR3 has 17 residues. Germline loops: CDR1 SGHTA, CDR2 FQGNSA.

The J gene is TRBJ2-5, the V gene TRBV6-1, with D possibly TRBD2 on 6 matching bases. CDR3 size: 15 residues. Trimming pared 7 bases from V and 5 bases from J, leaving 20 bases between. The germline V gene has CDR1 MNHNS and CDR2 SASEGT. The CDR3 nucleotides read TGTGCCAGCATCCCCCGCCGGGCGGGGAGGGAGACCCAGTACTTC. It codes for CASIPRRAGRETQYF.

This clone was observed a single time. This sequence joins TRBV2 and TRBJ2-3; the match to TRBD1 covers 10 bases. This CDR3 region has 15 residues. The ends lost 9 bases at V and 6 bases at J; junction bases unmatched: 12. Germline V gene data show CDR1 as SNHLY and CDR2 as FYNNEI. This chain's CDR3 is CARGPGQGTADTQYF. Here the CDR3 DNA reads TGTGCCAGGGGGCCGGGACAGGGGACCGCGGATACGCAGTATTTT.

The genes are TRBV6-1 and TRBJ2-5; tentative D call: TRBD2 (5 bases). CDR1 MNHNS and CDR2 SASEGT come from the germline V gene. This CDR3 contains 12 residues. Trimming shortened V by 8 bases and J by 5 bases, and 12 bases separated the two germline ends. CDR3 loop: CASAARAETQYF. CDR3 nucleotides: TGTGCCAGCGCGGCGAGGGCGGAGACCCAGTACTTC.

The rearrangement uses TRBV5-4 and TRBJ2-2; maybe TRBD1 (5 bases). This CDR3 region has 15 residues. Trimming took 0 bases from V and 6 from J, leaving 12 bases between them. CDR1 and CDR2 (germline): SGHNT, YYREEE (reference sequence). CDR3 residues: CASSLAQGRSGELFF. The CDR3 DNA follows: TGTGCCAGCAGCTTGGCCCAGGGAAGATCCGGGGAGCTGTTTTTT.

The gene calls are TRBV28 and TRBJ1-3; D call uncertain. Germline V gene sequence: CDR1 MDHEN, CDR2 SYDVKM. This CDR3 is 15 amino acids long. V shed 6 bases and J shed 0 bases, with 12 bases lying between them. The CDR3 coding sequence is TGTGCCAGCAGCCCGCCCGGGTACTCTGGAAACACCATATATTTT. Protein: CASSPPGYSGNTIYF.

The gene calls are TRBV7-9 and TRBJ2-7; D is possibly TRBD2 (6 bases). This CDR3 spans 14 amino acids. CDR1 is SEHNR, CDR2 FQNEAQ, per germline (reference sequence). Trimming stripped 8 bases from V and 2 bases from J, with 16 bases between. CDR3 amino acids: CASGRGQVPYEQYF. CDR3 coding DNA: TGTGCCAGCGGGCGGGGCCAAGTCCCCTACGAGCAGTACTTC.

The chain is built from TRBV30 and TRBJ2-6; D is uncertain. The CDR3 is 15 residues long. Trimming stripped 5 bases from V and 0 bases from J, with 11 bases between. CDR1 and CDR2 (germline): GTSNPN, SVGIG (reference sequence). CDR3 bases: TGTGCCTGGGATAGTTCCCTCTCTGGGGCCAACGTCCTGACTTTC. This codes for CAWDSSLSGANVLTF.

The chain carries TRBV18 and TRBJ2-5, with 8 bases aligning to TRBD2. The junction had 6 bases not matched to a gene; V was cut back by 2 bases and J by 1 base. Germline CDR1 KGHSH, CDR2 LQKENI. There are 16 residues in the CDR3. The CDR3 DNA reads TGTGCCAGCTCACCAGTACCTAGCGGGCTCCAAGAGACCCAGTACTTC. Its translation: CASSPVPSGLQETQYF.

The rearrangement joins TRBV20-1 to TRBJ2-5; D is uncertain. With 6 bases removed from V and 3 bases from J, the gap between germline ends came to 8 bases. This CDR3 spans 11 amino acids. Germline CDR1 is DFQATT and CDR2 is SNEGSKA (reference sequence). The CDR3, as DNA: TGCAGTGCGCATCGGGAAGAGACCCAGTACTTC. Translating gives CSAHREETQYF.

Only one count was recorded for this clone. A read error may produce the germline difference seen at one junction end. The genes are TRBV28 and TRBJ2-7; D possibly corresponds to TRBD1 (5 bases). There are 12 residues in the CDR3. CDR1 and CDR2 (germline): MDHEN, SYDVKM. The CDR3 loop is CASRAGSSEQYF. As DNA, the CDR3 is TGTGCCAGCAGGGCAGGGTCCTCCGAGCAGTACTTC. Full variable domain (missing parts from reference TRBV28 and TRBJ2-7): DVKVTQSSRYLVKRTGEKVFLECVQDMDHENMFWYRQDPGLGLRLIYFSYDVKMKEKGDIPEGYSVSREKKERFSLILESASTNQTSMYLCASRAGSSEQYFGPGTRLTVT.

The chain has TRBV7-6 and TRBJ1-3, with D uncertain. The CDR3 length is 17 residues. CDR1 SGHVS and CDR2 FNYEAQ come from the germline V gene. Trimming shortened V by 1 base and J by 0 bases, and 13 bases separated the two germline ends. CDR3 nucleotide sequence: TGTGCCAGCAGCTTAGAGCTCCCGTCCTACTCTGGAAACACCATATATTTT. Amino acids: CASSLELPSYSGNTIYF.

CDR3 protein: CASTSRTAVASDTQYF. The CDR3 DNA reads TGCGCCAGCACGAGCCGGACAGCGGTTGCGTCAGATACGCAGTATTTT. The rearrangement links TRBV5-1 to TRBJ2-3; D might be TRBD1 (6 bases). The CDR3 runs 16 residues. In germline, CDR1 is SGHRS, CDR2 YFSETQ. V was trimmed by 6 bases and J by 4 bases, leaving 21 bases between them.

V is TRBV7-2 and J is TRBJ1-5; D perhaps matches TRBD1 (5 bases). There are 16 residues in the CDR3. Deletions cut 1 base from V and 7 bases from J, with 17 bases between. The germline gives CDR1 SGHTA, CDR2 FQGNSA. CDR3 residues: CASSLGIMGQGQPQHF. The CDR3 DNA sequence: TGTGCCAGCAGCTTAGGGATCATGGGGCAAGGACAGCCCCAGCATTTT.

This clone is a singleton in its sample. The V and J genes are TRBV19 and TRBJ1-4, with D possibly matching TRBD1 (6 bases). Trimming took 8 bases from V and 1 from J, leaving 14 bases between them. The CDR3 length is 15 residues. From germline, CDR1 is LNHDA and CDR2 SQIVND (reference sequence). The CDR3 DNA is TGTGCCAGTGCGCGGGGGCTCCTAACTAATGAAAAACTGTTTTTT. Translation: CASARGLLTNEKLFF.

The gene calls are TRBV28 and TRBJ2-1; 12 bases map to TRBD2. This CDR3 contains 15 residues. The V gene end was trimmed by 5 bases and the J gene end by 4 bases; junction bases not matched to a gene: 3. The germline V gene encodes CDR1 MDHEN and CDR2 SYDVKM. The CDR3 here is CASSKTSGGYNEQFF. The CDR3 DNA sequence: TGTGCCAGCAGTAAGACTAGCGGGGGTTACAATGAGCAGTTCTTC.

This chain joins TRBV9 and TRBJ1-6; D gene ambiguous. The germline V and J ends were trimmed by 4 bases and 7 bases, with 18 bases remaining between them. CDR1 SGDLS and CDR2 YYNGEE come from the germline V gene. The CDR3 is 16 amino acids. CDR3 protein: CASSYSYSPENSPLHF. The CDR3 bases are TGTGCCAGCAGCTATTCGTATAGCCCGGAGAATTCACCCCTCCACTTT.

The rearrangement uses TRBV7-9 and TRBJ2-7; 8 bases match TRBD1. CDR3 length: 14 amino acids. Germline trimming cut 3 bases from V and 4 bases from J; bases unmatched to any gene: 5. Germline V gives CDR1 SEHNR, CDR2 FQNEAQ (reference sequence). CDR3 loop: CASSFQGAQYEQYF. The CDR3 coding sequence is TGTGCCAGCAGCTTCCAGGGGGCACAGTACGAGCAGTACTTC.